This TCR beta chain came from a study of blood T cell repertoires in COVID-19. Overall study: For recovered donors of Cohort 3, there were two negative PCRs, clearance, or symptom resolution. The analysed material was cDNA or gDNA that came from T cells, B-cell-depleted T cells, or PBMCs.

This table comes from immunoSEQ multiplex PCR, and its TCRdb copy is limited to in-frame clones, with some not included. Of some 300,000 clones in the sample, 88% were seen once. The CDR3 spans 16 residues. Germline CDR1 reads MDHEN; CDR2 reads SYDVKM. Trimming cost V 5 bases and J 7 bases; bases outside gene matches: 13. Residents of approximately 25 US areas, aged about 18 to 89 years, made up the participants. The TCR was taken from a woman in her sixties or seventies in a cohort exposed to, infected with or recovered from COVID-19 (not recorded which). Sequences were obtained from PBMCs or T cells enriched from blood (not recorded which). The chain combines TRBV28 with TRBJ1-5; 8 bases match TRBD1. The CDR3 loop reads CASSPGQGGPGQPQHF. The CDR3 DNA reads TGTGCCAGCAGTCCCGGACAGGGAGGGCCAGGACAGCCCCAGCATTTT.